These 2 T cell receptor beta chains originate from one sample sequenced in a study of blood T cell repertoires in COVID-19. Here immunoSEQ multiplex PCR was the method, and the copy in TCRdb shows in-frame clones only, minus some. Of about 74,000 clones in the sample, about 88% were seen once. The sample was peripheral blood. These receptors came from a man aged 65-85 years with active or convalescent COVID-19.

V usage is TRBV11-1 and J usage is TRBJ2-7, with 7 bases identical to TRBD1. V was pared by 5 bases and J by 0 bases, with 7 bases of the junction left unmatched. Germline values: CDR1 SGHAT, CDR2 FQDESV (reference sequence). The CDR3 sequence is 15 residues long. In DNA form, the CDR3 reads TGTGCCAGCAGCCTTAACAGGGGATACTCCTACGAGCAGTACTTC. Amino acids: CASSLNRGYSYEQYF. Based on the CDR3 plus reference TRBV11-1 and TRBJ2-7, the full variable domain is EAEVAQSPRYKITEKSQAVAFWCDPISGHATLYWYRQILGQGPELLVQFQDESVVDDSQLPKDRFSAERLKGVDSTLKIQPAELGDSAMYLCASSLNRGYSYEQYFGPGTRLTVT.

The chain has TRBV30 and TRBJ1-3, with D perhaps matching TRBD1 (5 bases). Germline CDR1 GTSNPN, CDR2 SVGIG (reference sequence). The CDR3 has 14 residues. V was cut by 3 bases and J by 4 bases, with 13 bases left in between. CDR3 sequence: CAWSPQGSGNTIYF. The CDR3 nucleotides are TGTGCCTGGAGCCCCCAGGGTTCGGGAAACACCATATATTTT.